Listed below are T cell receptor beta chains from one sample, sequenced in a study of blood T cell repertoires in COVID-19. The assay was immunoSEQ multiplex PCR, and TCRdb's table has in-frame clones only and misses some. The sample contains around 150,000 clones, roughly 80% of which appear only once. The sample was peripheral blood. The receptor source for this set is a man in his fifties or sixties with acute or convalescent COVID-19. The CDR3 runs from the conserved cysteine through the conserved F or W. Fields, in order: J gene, V gene, CDR3 protein.

>TRBJ2-3|TRBV5-8
CASSLGRGSTDTQYF
>TRBJ1-5|TRBV4-2
CASSQQGAKSNQPQHF
>TRBJ2-7|TRBV5-1
CASSQTGPPYEQYF
>TRBJ2-2|TRBV18
CASSPQPSGGNGELFF
>TRBJ1-2|TRBV5-6
CASSLARRGYGYTF
>TRBJ1-1|TRBV5-4
CASSSVHGTEAFF
>TRBJ2-3|TRBV4-1
CASSDLRGGERDTQYF
>TRBJ2-7|TRBV2
CASSTGLAYEQYF
>TRBJ1-1|TRBV12-3/TRBV12-4
CASSLYGTAEAFF
>TRBJ1-1|TRBV9
CASTRQGQLNTEAFF
>TRBJ2-7|TRBV12-3/TRBV12-4
CASSPDSYEQYF
>TRBJ2-7|TRBV2
CASSEEMWAGGSSYEQYF
>TRBJ2-3|TRBV19
CASSDSIRGLPDTQYF
>TRBJ2-3|TRBV4-2
CASSPAGGPTDTQYF
>TRBJ2-7|TRBV7-9
CASSPLGGGYEQYF
>TRBJ2-7|TRBV9
CASSETGSYEQYF
>TRBJ2-7|TRBV5-1
CASAVQGYAYEQYF
>TRBJ1-6|TRBV7-3
CASSEGTGKSPLHF
>TRBJ2-5|TRBV25-1
CATQGWETQYF
>TRBJ1-6|TRBV5-1
CASSPTGGGSYNSPLHF
>TRBJ1-2|TRBV7-3
CASSPAQGSYGYTF
>TRBJ2-5|TRBV5-5
CASSLLTGGRETQYF
>TRBJ1-5|TRBV23-1
CASSQLNDTGTGCNQPQHF
>TRBJ1-2|TRBV10-3
CAISVGQGDYGYTF
>TRBJ2-1|TRBV9
CASSVGDSHEQFF
>TRBJ2-2|TRBV19
CASSKRAGENTGELFF
>TRBJ1-6|TRBV27
CASSLSQGAYYNSPLHF
>TRBJ2-5|TRBV6-1
CASSELWAGGQETQYF
>TRBJ1-1|TRBV6-4
CASSEGRAGSTEAFF
>TRBJ2-3|TRBV27
CASSWGVGTDTQYF
>TRBJ2-3|TRBV24-1
CATSDLSGTSTDTQYF
>TRBJ2-2|TRBV5-5
CASSVGTGRGTGELFF
>TRBJ1-6|TRBV11-2
CASSLGLGSNSPLHF
>TRBJ2-2|TRBV18
CASSPGSDRANTGELFF
>TRBJ2-2|TRBV19
CASSIGRVTNTGELFF
>TRBJ1-5|TRBV20-1
CSASGLPNQPQHF
>TRBJ1-1|TRBV6-5
CASSYSLDRGLEAFF
>TRBJ2-1|TRBV28
CASSLSVSSYNEQFF
>TRBJ1-3|TRBV7-8
CASSLAGGTDQRRSGNTIYF
>TRBJ1-1|TRBV9
CASSPGGVTEAFF
>TRBJ2-2|TRBV3-1/TRBV3-2
CASRLSGGAFTGELFF
>TRBJ2-3|TRBV20-1
CSASARQGSTDTQYF
>TRBJ1-2|TRBV5-8
CASSLPGNNYGYTF
>TRBJ1-5|TRBV4-1
CASSQGAGQPQHF
>TRBJ1-2|TRBV5-1
CASSLDLGLGGYTF
>TRBJ2-3|TRBV29-1
CSVEDTPTLNTDTQYF
>TRBJ2-7|TRBV5-1
CASSPGQGPYEQYF
>TRBJ2-1|TRBV24-1
CATSDRDRGASTYNEQFF
>TRBJ2-2|TRBV28
CASSPRGQHTGELFF
>TRBJ2-2|TRBV9
CASSRWTDTGELFF
>TRBJ1-2|TRBV4-1
CASSHPGGVNSYGYTF
>TRBJ2-7|TRBV6-5
CASSPTGGVEQYF
>TRBJ2-3|TRBV5-4
CASSLDGRFYTDTQYF
>TRBJ2-1|TRBV7-3
CASSSAGINNEQFF